This TCR beta chain was recovered during a study of vaccination effects on CD4 cells after COVID-19. Study information: In the ViraFEST assay, antigen-specific CD4+ clonotypes were identified by expansion after peptide-pool stimulation.

Profiled with immunoSEQ multiplex PCR; TCRdb holds only in-frame clones, not every one. The sample carries 72,000 or so clones, 70% to 85% recorded once. Culture lasted roughly eleven days before CD4+ T cell isolation. Either the mRNA-1273 or the BNT162b2 vaccine was given to participants as two doses. Fresh IL-2-containing medium replaced half the medium on days 3 and 7. In germline, CDR1 is MNHNS, CDR2 SASEGT. The CDR3 extends over 15 amino acids. The V end was cut by 1 base, the J end by 10 bases, with 14 bases between. Regarding this clone: Antigen specificity is unknown.

This TCR came from a human donor who received a COVID-19 vaccine. This sequence joins TRBV6-1 and TRBJ1-6; D not certain. Sample: CD4+ T cells from PBMCs cultured without peptide, taken after COVID-19 vaccination. As DNA, the CDR3 is TGTGCCAGCAGTGAAGGAGTAGGCCTATACTCACCCCTCCACTTT. Its protein is CASSEGVGLYSPLHF.